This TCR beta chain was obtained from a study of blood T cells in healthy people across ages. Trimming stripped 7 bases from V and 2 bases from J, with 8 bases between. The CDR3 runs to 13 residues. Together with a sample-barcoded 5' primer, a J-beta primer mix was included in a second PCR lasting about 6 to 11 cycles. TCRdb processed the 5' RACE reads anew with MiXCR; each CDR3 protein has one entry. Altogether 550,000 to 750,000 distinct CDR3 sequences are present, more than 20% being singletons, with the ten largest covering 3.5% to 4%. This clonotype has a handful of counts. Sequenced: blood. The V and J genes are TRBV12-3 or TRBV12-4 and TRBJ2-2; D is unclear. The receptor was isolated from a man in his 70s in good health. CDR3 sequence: CASTITNTGELFF. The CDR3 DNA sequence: TGTGCCAGCACTATAACAAACACCGGGGAGCTGTTTTTT.